The source of this TCR beta chain is a study of shared clonotypes between healthy human individuals. Findings of the study overall: Some naive CD4 clonotypes, around 5%, turned up in common across several donors. Inspection by rarefaction showed sorted-subset sequencing to be incomplete despite large depth. Naive subsets, compared against memory subsets, generally had larger estimated richness values.

This CDR3 has 14 residues. Trimming pared 6 bases from V and 6 bases from J, leaving 12 bases between. Germline V gives CDR1 KGHSH, CDR2 LQKENI. Using around 200 ng DNA, some 30,000 T cell genomes, the sorted-subset replicate PCRs were run. The assay was immunoSEQ multiplex PCR, and TCRdb's table has in-frame clones only and misses some. The table lists around 1,100,000 clones, 60% to 80% of them singletons. With respect to this clone: The antigen is unknown.

This rearrangement joins TRBV18 to TRBJ1-6, with TRBD1 as a possible D gene (5 bases). This receptor was obtained from a man between 18 and 35 years old in good health. Some clones in this sample may be carry-over from other donors' samples. The sample taken for sequencing was memory CD4+ T cells from PBMCs. As to subset: CD45RA-negative fraction. CDR3 residues: CASSFGTGNSPLHF. As DNA, the CDR3 is TGTGCCAGCTCCTTCGGGACGGGTAATTCACCCCTCCACTTT.